These 32 T cell receptor beta chains originate from one sample sequenced in a study of shared clonotypes between healthy human individuals. Assay: immunoSEQ multiplex PCR; the TCRdb copy retains only in-frame clones and omits some. Among fewer than 800,000 clones, roughly nine tenths were seen once, and the ten largest hold about 24%. Naive CD8 populations comprised CD45RO-negative cells positively selected for CCR7, excluding terminally differentiated effector memory CD45RA+ cells. Sequenced sample: naive CD8+ T cells sorted from blood. The receptors were gathered from a young man in good health.

This sequence joins TRBV5-4 and TRBJ2-1; D may be TRBD2 (6 bases). Germline assignment: CDR1 SGHNT and CDR2 YYREEE (reference sequence). V lost 0 bases to trimming and J lost 5 bases, with 12 bases between them. The CDR3 covers 15 residues. CDR3 nucleotide sequence: TGTGCCAGCAGCTTGGAGATTAGCGGAAACAATGAGCAGTTCTTC. Amino acid sequence: CASSLEISGNNEQFF.

Comment on this clone: Other nucleotide sequences from this sample produce the same CDR3. The chain recombines TRBV27 with TRBJ1-2; D ambiguous. Germline CDR1 MNHEY, CDR2 SMNVEV (reference sequence). This CDR3 is 13 amino acids long. With 2 bases removed from V and 5 bases from J, the gap between germline ends came to 9 bases. CDR3 region: CASSLGQFYGYTF. The CDR3 DNA sequence: TGTGCCAGCAGTTTAGGGCAGTTTTATGGCTACACCTTC.

This clone was found once. The chain employs TRBV7-8 and TRBJ2-1; 9 positions match TRBD2. V dropped 5 bases and J dropped 4; count of bases not matched to a gene: 6. The CDR3 has 15 residues. CDR1 and CDR2 from the germline V gene are SGHVS and FQNEAQ. Here the CDR3 DNA reads TGTGCCAGCAGCCAGGGACTAGCAGAATACAATGAGCAGTTCTTC. Translating gives CASSQGLAEYNEQFF. The full variable domain, with the rest looked up from reference TRBV7-8 and TRBJ2-1, is GAGVSQSPRYKVAKRGQDVALRCDPISGHVSLFWYQQALGQGPEFLTYFQNEAQLDKSGLPSDRFFAERPEGSVSTLKIQRTQQEDSAVYLCASSQGLAEYNEQFFGPGTRLTVL.

V is TRBV2 and J is TRBJ2-3; 11 positions agree with TRBD2. J was trimmed by 5 bases and V by 2 bases; bases with no gene match: 9. In germline, CDR1 is SNHLY, CDR2 FYNNEI. The CDR3 runs to 17 residues. The DNA for the CDR3 is TGTGCCAGCAGTGAACTAGCGGGAGGCCCGACAGAAGATACGCAGTATTTT. Translating gives CASSELAGGPTEDTQYF. The whole variable domain, remainder taken from reference TRBV2 and TRBJ2-3, is EPEVTQTPSHQVTQMGQEVILRCVPISNHLYFYWYRQILGQKVEFLVSFYNNEISEKSEIFDDQFSVERPDGSNFTLKIRSTKLEDSAMYFCASSELAGGPTEDTQYFGPGTRLTVL.

A remark on this clone: This sample also contains other DNA sequences that code for the same CDR3. The chain has TRBV27 and TRBJ2-1; D is undetermined. The CDR3 has 13 amino acids. The V gene lost 1 base and the J gene lost 4 bases, with 5 bases spanning the gap. Looked up from germline, CDR1 is MNHEY and CDR2 is SMNVEV (reference sequence). The CDR3 sequence: CASSLFSYNEQFF. Written as DNA, the CDR3 is TGTGCCAGCAGTTTATTCAGTTACAATGAGCAGTTCTTC.

CDR3 region: CASSVVEGGYGYGYTF. The CDR3 region has the DNA TGTGCCAGCAGCGTAGTGGAGGGGGGATACGGCTATGGCTACACCTTC. This rearrangement joins TRBV9 to TRBJ1-2; D may be TRBD1 (6 bases). From germline, CDR1 is SGDLS and CDR2 YYNGEE. Trimming took off 0 bases at V and 4 bases at J, with 16 bases between the two ends. The CDR3 is 16 amino acids.

The V gene is TRBV9, the J gene TRBJ2-7; unclear D gene. Germline values: CDR1 SGDLS, CDR2 YYNGEE. Trimming removed 0 bases from V and 4 bases from J, with 11 bases in between. The CDR3 loop spans 14 amino acids. CDR3 in DNA: TGTGCCAGCAGCGTAGGGGCCAGACCTTACGAGCAGTACTTC. This sequence encodes CASSVGARPYEQYF.

The chain combines TRBV7-6 with TRBJ2-7; D is unresolved. Per the germline V gene, CDR1 is SGHVS and CDR2 is FNYEAQ. This CDR3 comprises 13 residues. V was clipped by 5 bases and J by 2 bases, with 10 bases between them. The CDR3 nucleotides are TGTGCCAGCAGCACGGGCCGAACCTACGAGCAGTACTTC. Encoded protein: CASSTGRTYEQYF.

About this clone itself: The sample holds other DNA sequences that translate to the same CDR3. The V gene is TRBV7-9, the J gene TRBJ2-6; D is ambiguous. The CDR3 length is 14 residues. In germline, CDR1 is SEHNR, CDR2 FQNEAQ (reference sequence). Between the trimmed V and J ends, which lost 5 bases and 0 bases, there was a span of 5 bases. CDR3 bases: TGTGCCAGCAGCGCTAGCTCTGGGGCCAACGTCCTGACTTTC. This codes for CASSASSGANVLTF.

V is TRBV6-6 and J is TRBJ2-1; 12 positions match TRBD2. Looked up from germline, CDR1 is MNHNY and CDR2 is SVGAGI (reference sequence). Unmatched junction bases numbered 7, after V lost 8 bases and J lost 5 bases. The CDR3 is 15 residues long. CDR3 DNA: TGTGCCAGCTGCCTCGGGACTAGCGGGCACAATGAGCAGTTCTTC. This sequence encodes CASCLGTSGHNEQFF.

This chain connects TRBV5-1 to TRBJ2-3; 12 nucleotides line up with TRBD2. After removal of 1 base from V and 6 bases from J, the junction contained 6 bases not matched to a gene. This CDR3 is 16 amino acids long. Germline values: CDR1 SGHRS, CDR2 YFSETQ. The CDR3 protein is CASSLRLAGESDTQYF. In nucleotides, the CDR3 is TGCGCCAGCAGCTTGAGACTAGCGGGAGAATCCGATACGCAGTATTTT.

This sequence joins TRBV6-5 and TRBJ2-7; no definite D call. The CDR3 runs 13 residues. V was cut by 4 bases and J by 2 bases, with 9 bases left in between. The germline gives CDR1 MNHEY, CDR2 SVGAGI. The CDR3 loop reads CASSLGAPYEQYF. The CDR3, as DNA: TGTGCCAGCAGTTTAGGAGCCCCCTACGAGCAGTACTTC.

This clone was observed once. Written as DNA, the CDR3 is TGTGCCAGCAGCTTGAGGGTGGGGGCTCCCTACGAGCAGTACTTC. It codes for CASSLRVGAPYEQYF. This sequence joins TRBV5-5 and TRBJ2-7, with D possibly matching TRBD1 (6 bases). The germline gives CDR1 SGHKS, CDR2 YYEKEE (reference sequence). This CDR3 is built from 15 residues. V was shortened by 1 base and J by 2 bases, with 13 bases between the two germline ends. The complete variable domain, with remaining parts taken from reference TRBV5-5 and TRBJ2-7, reads DAGVTQSPTHLIKTRGQQVTLRCSPISGHKSVSWYQQVLGQGPQFIFQYYEKEERGRGNFPDRFSARQFPNYSSELNVNALLLGDSALYLCASSLRVGAPYEQYFGPGTRLTVT.

The chain couples TRBV19 to TRBJ1-4; no firm D call. Germline values: CDR1 LNHDA, CDR2 SQIVND (reference sequence). V was shortened by 7 bases and J by 14 bases, with 17 bases between the two germline ends. CDR3 length: 12 residues. CDR3 bases: TGTGCCAGTACCTTGTCGGGTACCTTTCTGTTTTTT. Protein: CASTLSGTFLFF.

The rearrangement uses TRBV27 and TRBJ1-5; D is undetermined. This CDR3 is 13 amino acids long. Trimming took 3 bases from V and 7 from J, leaving 10 bases between them. CDR1 and CDR2 from the germline V gene are MNHEY and SMNVEV (reference sequence). Written as DNA, the CDR3 is TGTGCCAGCAGTTTCACTTCCGTGCAGCCCCAGCATTTT. It specifies CASSFTSVQPQHF.

Concerning this clone: The sample holds other DNA sequences that translate to the same CDR3. The chain employs TRBV7-9 and TRBJ2-3; D call uncertain. This CDR3 has 11 amino acids. Trimming shortened V by 3 bases and J by 6 bases, and 4 bases separated the two germline ends. Germline CDR1 reads SEHNR; CDR2 reads FQNEAQ (reference sequence). CDR3 DNA sequence: TGTGCCAGCAGCTTTGGGGATACGCAGTATTTT. Residues: CASSFGDTQYF.

V and J are TRBV6-6 and TRBJ2-6; no clear D gene. The CDR3 has 11 amino acids. CDR1 and CDR2 (germline): MNHNY, SVGAGI (reference sequence). The V end was cut by 8 bases, the J end by 6 bases, with 5 bases between. The CDR3: CASGEANVLTF. As DNA, the CDR3 is TGTGCCAGCGGGGAGGCCAACGTCCTGACTTTC.

The chain employs TRBV2 and TRBJ1-1, with D unresolved. The V gene's germline CDR1 is SNHLY and CDR2 FYNNEI. This CDR3 contains 14 residues. The ends were cut back, 1 base at V and 8 bases at J, with 14 bases in the middle. CDR3 loop: CASSEVVLAAEAFF. The CDR3 DNA follows: TGTGCCAGCAGTGAAGTTGTTTTGGCAGCCGAAGCTTTCTTT.

This chain joins TRBV11-1 and TRBJ2-5; the D gene is possibly TRBD2 (6 bases). The germline V gene encodes CDR1 SGHAT and CDR2 FQDESV (reference sequence). The V gene lost 2 bases and the J gene lost 1 base, with 14 bases spanning the gap. The CDR3 consists of 16 residues. The chain's CDR3 is CASSLRQGGSQETQYF. In DNA form, the CDR3 reads TGTGCCAGCAGCTTACGGCAGGGAGGCTCCCAAGAGACCCAGTACTTC.

The CDR3 DNA sequence: TGTGCCAGTACCGGAGCCTTTATGGAAAAACTGTTTTTT. Its protein product is CASTGAFMEKLFF. The chain joins TRBV19 to TRBJ1-4; the D is unclear. The CDR3 covers 13 residues. Germline lookup yields CDR1 LNHDA and CDR2 SQIVND (reference sequence). Trimming removed 7 bases at V and 8 bases at J, with 14 bases between.

The V and J genes are TRBV11-2 and TRBJ2-5; tentative D call: TRBD2 (6 bases). This CDR3 is 15 amino acids long. Trimming removed 0 bases at V and 2 bases at J, with 10 bases between. The V gene's germline CDR1 is SGHAT and CDR2 FQNNGV. The CDR3 DNA reads TGTGCCAGCAGCTTAGACCGGGGGAGACAAGAGACCCAGTACTTC. This encodes CASSLDRGRQETQYF. Variable domain in full (rest from reference TRBV11-2 and TRBJ2-5): EAGVAQSPRYKIIEKRQSVAFWCNPISGHATLYWYQQILGQGPKLLIQFQNNGVVDDSQLPKDRFSAERLKGVDSTLKIQPAKLEDSAVYLCASSLDRGRQETQYFGPGTRLLVL.

This clone was seen only once. The chain employs TRBV5-1 and TRBJ2-7; 11 bases align to TRBD1. V gave up 2 bases and J gave up 10 bases; unmatched junction bases: 11. This CDR3 has 15 residues. Germline CDR1 reads SGHRS; CDR2 reads YFSETQ. This CDR3 reads CASSLGTGGGHKQYF. In nucleotides, the CDR3 is TGCGCCAGCAGCTTAGGGACAGGGGGAGGGCATAAACAGTACTTC. Full variable domain (missing parts from reference TRBV5-1 and TRBJ2-7): KAGVTQTPRYLIKTRGQQVTLSCSPISGHRSVSWYQQTPGQGLQFLFEYFSETQRNKGNFPGRFSGRQFSNSRSEMNVSTLELGDSALYLCASSLGTGGGHKQYFGPGTRLTVT.

Concerning this clone: Other DNA sequences from this sample encode an identical CDR3 as well. The chain combines TRBV4-1 with TRBJ2-3; D perhaps matches TRBD2 (5 bases). The germline CDR1 and CDR2 sequences are MGHRA and YSYEKL. The CDR3 contains 13 residues. With 4 bases removed from V and 2 bases from J, the gap between germline ends came to 7 bases. The CDR3 coding sequence is TGCGCCAGCAGCCCGCGGGTCACAGATACGCAGTATTTT. Translated: CASSPRVTDTQYF.

The chain has TRBV21-1 and TRBJ2-2; the table's TRBD2 call for D was not verified on the DNA. TRBV21-1 is reported as a pseudogene. The CDR3 is 19 amino acids. This chain's CDR3 is CASTKGPLAGGPIPGELFF. The DNA of the CDR3 is TGTGCCAGCACCAAAGGTCCTCTAGCGGGAGGGCCGATTCCCGGGGAGCTGTTTTTT.

This clone appeared once. This chain joins TRBV15 and TRBJ2-3, with 15 bases matching TRBD2. The CDR3 is made up of 17 amino acids. Germline V CDR1 and CDR2: LNHNV, YYDKDF (reference sequence). V dropped 0 bases and J dropped 5; count of bases not matched to a gene: 3. In nucleotides, the CDR3 is TGTGCCACCAGCAGAGATGGGACTAGCGGGAGGCAAGATACGCAGTATTTT. Its protein product is CATSRDGTSGRQDTQYF. Full variable domain (remainder filled in from reference TRBV15 and TRBJ2-3): DAMVIQNPRYQVTQFGKPVTLSCSQTLNHNVMYWYQQKSSQAPKLLFHYYDKDFNNEADTPDNFQSRRPNTSFCFLDIRSPGLGDTAMYLCATSRDGTSGRQDTQYFGPGTRLTVL.

This clone was observed a single time. The genes are TRBV27 and TRBJ2-5, with D perhaps matching TRBD1 or TRBD2 (5 bases each). From germline, CDR1 is MNHEY and CDR2 SMNVEV (reference sequence). The CDR3 extends over 14 amino acids. Trimming left V 1 base short and J 2 bases short, with 8 bases between. Here the CDR3 reads CASSLWGPQETQYF. The CDR3 DNA reads TGTGCCAGCAGTTTATGGGGACCGCAAGAGACCCAGTACTTC.

V usage is TRBV11-3 and J usage is TRBJ2-3; D unclear. Germline assignment: CDR1 SGHNT and CDR2 YENEEA. This CDR3 spans 12 amino acids. V lost 5 bases and J 6 bases, leaving 9 bases between the germline ends. CDR3 protein: CASSPQGDTQYF. The CDR3 coding sequence is TGTGCCAGCAGCCCCCAAGGGGATACGCAGTATTTT.

In nucleotides, the CDR3 is TGTGCCAGCAGTTTATTGGGACTTCTGAATGAGCAGTTCTTC. Protein sequence: CASSLLGLLNEQFF. The chain is built from TRBV28 and TRBJ2-1; a weak D match, TRBD2 (6 bases). The germline V gene has CDR1 MDHEN and CDR2 SYDVKM. This CDR3 contains 14 residues. The V end lost 1 base, the J end lost 7 bases, and 11 bases lay between the germline ends.

The chain employs TRBV2 and TRBJ2-5, with no clear D. Germline V gene sequence: CDR1 SNHLY, CDR2 FYNNEI. The CDR3 has 12 residues. V gave up 8 bases and J gave up 4 bases, with 11 bases separating them. The CDR3 spells CASYFRVETQYF. CDR3 bases: TGTGCCAGCTATTTCCGGGTAGAGACCCAGTACTTC. Drawing the rest from reference TRBV2 and TRBJ2-5, the complete variable domain is EPEVTQTPSHQVTQMGQEVILRCVPISNHLYFYWYRQILGQKVEFLVSFYNNEISEKSEIFDDQFSVERPDGSNFTLKIRSTKLEDSAMYFCASYFRVETQYFGPGTRLLVL.

The chain links TRBV15 to TRBJ1-5; D is ambiguous. Germline CDR1 reads LNHNV; CDR2 reads YYDKDF (reference sequence). CDR3 length: 15 amino acids. V was clipped by 1 base and J by 2 bases, with 9 bases between them. This chain's CDR3 is CATSRGWTGNQPQHF. DNA for the CDR3: TGTGCCACCAGCAGAGGCTGGACTGGCAATCAGCCCCAGCATTTT.

By share of the sample, this clone is medium-sized. This chain uses TRBV7-9 with TRBJ2-1; TRBD2 matches 7 bases. This CDR3 contains 15 residues. Germline CDR1 reads SEHNR; CDR2 reads FQNEAQ (reference sequence). V lost 2 bases and J lost 5; bases outside the gene matches: 6. The CDR3 sequence: CASSLYLAGNNEQFF. The DNA for the CDR3 is TGTGCCAGCAGCTTATACTTAGCGGGTAACAATGAGCAGTTCTTC.

The rearrangement uses TRBV6-1 and TRBJ2-2, with D unresolved. This CDR3 has 18 amino acids. Trimming stripped 4 bases from V and 2 bases from J, with 20 bases between. Per germline, CDR1 MNHNS and CDR2 SASEGT. Here the CDR3 reads CASSGTSQFGLNTGELFF. The DNA of the CDR3 is TGTGCCAGCAGTGGGACCTCGCAATTCGGCCTCAACACCGGGGAGCTGTTTTTT.